This T cell receptor beta chain stems from a study of shared clonotypes between healthy human individuals. Background on the study: Those who served as donors were two women and a few men between the ages of 18 and 49. Study-wide results and limits: Relative to memory subsets, naive subsets generally showed larger estimated richness.

All participating donors were Caucasian adults from Nashville, Tennessee. This table comes from immunoSEQ multiplex PCR, and its TCRdb copy is limited to in-frame clones, with some not included. The table has about 1.5 million clones, 95% to 99% seen once; the top ten hold roughly 0.4%. As concerns this clone: Its matching antigen is unknown.

Sequenced: naive CD4+ T cells sorted from blood. Subset noted: CD45RA+ positively selected. The receptor comes from a man aged 30-40 years in good health.

The CDR3 DNA reads TGTGCCAGCAGCCCTAATCTGTACGCTACGAATGAGCAGTTCTTC. This gives the protein CASSPNLYATNEQFF. J is TRBJ2-1 and V is TRBV11-2; D uncertain. Trimming stripped 5 bases from V and 7 bases from J, with 18 bases between. The CDR3 consists of 15 residues. Looked up from germline, CDR1 is SGHAT and CDR2 is FQNNGV. The variable domain in full, with the rest retrieved from reference TRBV11-2 and TRBJ2-1, is EAGVAQSPRYKIIEKRQSVAFWCNPISGHATLYWYQQILGQGPKLLIQFQNNGVVDDSQLPKDRFSAERLKGVDSTLKIQPAKLEDSAVYLCASSPNLYATNEQFFGPGTRLTVL.